The 7 T cell receptor beta chains given below trace back to one sample, sequenced in a study of cytomegalovirus exposure and HLA in healthy donors. Researchers ran the PCR with 60 Vbeta and 13 Jbeta primers. Measured with immunoSEQ multiplex PCR; TCRdb has only the in-frame clones, and not every one. Of some 54,000 clones in the sample, around 70% are singletons; the top ten hold roughly 2.9%. The sample was PBMCs. The receptor set was obtained from a man between 18 and 29 years old in good health and CMV-seronegative.

The J gene is TRBJ2-1, the V gene TRBV5-1, with TRBD2 matching 8 bases. The length of the CDR3 is 15 residues. The junction had 3 bases not matched to a gene; V was cut back by 2 bases and J by 2 bases. Per germline, CDR1 SGHRS and CDR2 YFSETQ. As DNA, the CDR3 is TGCGCCAGCAGCTTCACTAGCGGAGCCTACAATGAGCAGTTCTTC. Amino acid sequence: CASSFTSGAYNEQFF.

Notes on this clone: Its ends do not fully match the called genes, so a read error is possible. This chain connects TRBV4-3 to TRBJ2-5, with TRBD2 matching 13 bases. The CDR3 runs 16 residues. Germline values: CDR1 LGHNA, CDR2 YSLEER. CDR3 loop: CAGSQGTSGMLRTQYF. The CDR3 nucleotides read TGCGCCGGCAGCCAGGGGACTAGCGGGATGTTGCGAACCCAGTACTTC.

This chain joins TRBV7-2 and TRBJ2-7; D is unresolved. V was cut by 4 bases and J by 4 bases, with 14 bases left in between. CDR3 length equals 14 residues. Germline lookup yields CDR1 SGHTA and CDR2 FQGNSA. The CDR3 nucleotides read TGTGCCAGCAGCTCCCTAGGTTATCCATACGAGCAGTACTTC. Translated: CASSSLGYPYEQYF. The variable domain in full, completed from reference TRBV7-2 and TRBJ2-7, reads GAGVSQSPSNKVTEKGKDVELRCDPISGHTALYWYRQSLGQGLEFLIYFQGNSAPDKSGLPSDRFSAERTGGSVSTLTIQRTQQEDSAVYLCASSSLGYPYEQYFGPGTRLTVT.

This clone was seen a single time. This chain joins TRBV27 and TRBJ1-1; tentatively, D is TRBD1 (6 bases). V lost 6 bases and J 6 bases, leaving 14 bases between the germline ends. Germline CDR1 is MNHEY and CDR2 is SMNVEV (reference sequence). The CDR3 covers 13 residues. The CDR3 spells CASSPDRIAEAFF. CDR3 bases: TGTGCCAGCAGCCCCGACAGGATCGCTGAAGCTTTCTTT.

This clone was recorded a few times. The genes are TRBV29-1 and TRBJ2-1; weak D call: TRBD2 (6 bases). Trimming pared 7 bases from V and 3 bases from J, leaving 16 bases between. Germline CDR1 and CDR2: SQVTM and ANQGSEA. This CDR3 has 14 amino acids. CDR3 residues: CSALRWDFYNEQFF. Here the CDR3 DNA reads TGCAGCGCCCTAAGATGGGACTTCTACAATGAGCAGTTCTTC.

The genes are TRBV29-1 and TRBJ2-7; 11 bases line up with TRBD2. Trimming at V came to 2 bases and at J to 2 bases, leaving 5 bases not matched to a gene. This CDR3 has 15 amino acids. Looked up from germline, CDR1 is SQVTM and CDR2 is ANQGSEA. The CDR3 region has the DNA TGCAGCGTTGAAACTAGCGGGAGTGGGGCCTACGAGCAGTACTTC. As protein: CSVETSGSGAYEQYF.

This clone was observed a single time. The chain has TRBV6-5 and TRBJ2-5; 9 bases are shared with TRBD1. The CDR3 covers 14 residues. V lost 5 bases and J lost 5; bases outside the gene matches: 6. The germline V gene encodes CDR1 MNHEY and CDR2 SVGAGI. As DNA, the CDR3 is TGTGCCAGCAGTGAACCGGGACAGGGTGAGACCCAGTACTTC. Residues: CASSEPGQGETQYF.